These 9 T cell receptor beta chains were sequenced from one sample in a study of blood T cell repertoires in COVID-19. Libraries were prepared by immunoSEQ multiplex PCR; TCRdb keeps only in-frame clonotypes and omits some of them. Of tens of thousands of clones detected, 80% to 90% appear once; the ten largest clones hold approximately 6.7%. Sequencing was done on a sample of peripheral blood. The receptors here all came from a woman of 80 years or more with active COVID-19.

CDR3 amino acids: CASSQGGTGKNYGYTF. CDR3 nucleotides: TGTGCCAGCAGCCAGGGGGGGACAGGAAAAAACTATGGCTACACCTTC. The chain links TRBV7-9 to TRBJ1-2; 8 nucleotides match TRBD1. Per germline, CDR1 SEHNR and CDR2 FQNEAQ (reference sequence). The CDR3 is 16 amino acids. V shed 5 bases and J 2 bases; nucleotides not matched to a gene: 10.

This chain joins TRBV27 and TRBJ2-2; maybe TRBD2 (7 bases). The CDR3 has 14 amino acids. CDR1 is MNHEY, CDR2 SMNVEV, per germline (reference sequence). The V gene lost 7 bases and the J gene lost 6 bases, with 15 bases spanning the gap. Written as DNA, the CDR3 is TGTGCCAGCAAGGGGGAGGGTTGGTCCGGGGAGCTGTTTTTT. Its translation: CASKGEGWSGELFF.

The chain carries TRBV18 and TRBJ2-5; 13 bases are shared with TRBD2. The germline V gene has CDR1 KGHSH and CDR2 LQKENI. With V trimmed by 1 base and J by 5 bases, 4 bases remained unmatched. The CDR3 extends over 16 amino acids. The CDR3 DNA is TGTGCCAGCTCACCACAGGAGACTAGCGGGGGGGAGACCCAGTACTTC. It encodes CASSPQETSGGETQYF.

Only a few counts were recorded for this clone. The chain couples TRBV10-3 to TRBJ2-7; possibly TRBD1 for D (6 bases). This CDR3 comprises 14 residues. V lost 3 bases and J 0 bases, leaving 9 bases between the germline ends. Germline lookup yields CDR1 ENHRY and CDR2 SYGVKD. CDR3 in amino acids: CAISDTGSSYEQYF. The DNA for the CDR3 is TGTGCCATCAGTGATACAGGGTCCTCCTACGAGCAGTACTTC.

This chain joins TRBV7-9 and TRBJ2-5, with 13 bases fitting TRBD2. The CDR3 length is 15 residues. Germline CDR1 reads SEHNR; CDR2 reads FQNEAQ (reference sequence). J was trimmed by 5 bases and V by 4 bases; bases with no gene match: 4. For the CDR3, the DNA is TGTGCCAGCAGCTCGGGACTAGCGGGATTTGAGACCCAGTACTTC. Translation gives CASSSGLAGFETQYF.

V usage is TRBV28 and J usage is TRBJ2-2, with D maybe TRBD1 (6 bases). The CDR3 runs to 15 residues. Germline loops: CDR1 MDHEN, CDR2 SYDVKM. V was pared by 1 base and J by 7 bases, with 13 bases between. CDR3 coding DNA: TGTGCCAGCAGTTTATTAGGCACCAGGGGCGGGGAGCTGTTTTTT. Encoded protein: CASSLLGTRGGELFF.

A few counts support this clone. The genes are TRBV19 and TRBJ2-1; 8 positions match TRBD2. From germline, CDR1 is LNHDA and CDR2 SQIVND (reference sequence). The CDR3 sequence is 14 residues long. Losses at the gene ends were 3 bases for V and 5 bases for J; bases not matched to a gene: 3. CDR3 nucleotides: TGTGCCAGTAGTATTAGCGGGAAAGACAATGAGCAGTTCTTC. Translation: CASSISGKDNEQFF.

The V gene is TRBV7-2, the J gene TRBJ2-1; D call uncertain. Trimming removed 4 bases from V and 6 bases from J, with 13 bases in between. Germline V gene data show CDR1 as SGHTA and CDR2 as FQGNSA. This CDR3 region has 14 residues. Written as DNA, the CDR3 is TGTGCCAGCAGCTATTTCCCCGCGAGCAATGAGCAGTTCTTC. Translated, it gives CASSYFPASNEQFF.

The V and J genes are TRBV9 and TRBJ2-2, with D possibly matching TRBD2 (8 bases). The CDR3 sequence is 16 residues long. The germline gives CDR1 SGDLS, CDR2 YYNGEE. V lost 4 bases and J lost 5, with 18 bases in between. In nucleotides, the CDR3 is TGTGCCAGCAGCTCCCGGGAGGGGGCAACTACCGGGGAGCTGTTTTTT. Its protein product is CASSSREGATTGELFF.